This T cell receptor beta chain was identified in a study of T cells in severe cutaneous drug reactions (dated by TCRdb to about 2019). About the investigation overall: Between 2011 and 2018, patients were recruited from Taiwan, Thailand and a European registry network. Only patients with a probable or definite SJS/TEN or DRESS diagnosis by RegiSCAR criteria were enrolled. The Naranjo algorithm and the ALDEN drug causality algorithm were used to assign the culprit drug. Blister fluids/cells, PBMC and other biological samples were taken from patients in the acute stage or the recovery stage. The study combined bulk TCR sequencing with single-cell sequencing, quantitative PCR validation, functional assays and transgenic mouse experiments. To build the libraries, iRepertoire multiplex PCR was used, and the authors pointed to a comparison in which iRepertoire and 5' RACE methods, with or without UMI, captured abundant clonotypes similarly. The paper as a whole reports these results and caveats: A public TCRbeta CDR3, present at a mean of approximately 13% in all seven CBZ-SJS/TEN blister samples, was undetectable or scarce in PBMC from tolerant controls and healthy donors. The authors noted that whether the public TCR generalizes to SJS/TEN caused by other drugs still needs further study. CBZ-SJS/TEN patients showed strongly increased TRBV12-4 usage, with an average of about 35% in blister cells and about 4.5% in PBMC.

For both bulk and single-cell sequencing, libraries were prepared with the iRepertoire multiplex PCR system using TCR subtype-specific primers. Multiplex PCR with primers targeting V, D and J gene regions was used to generate bulk TCR beta libraries. Each sample contributed roughly 100-550 ng of RNA as input for preparing the bulk TCR library. An Illumina MiSeq was used to sequence the bulk TCR beta amplicons. Turning to the authors' computational methods: Quality control steps removed sample misassignments and low-quality sequencing reads. CDR3 was defined as the amino acids lying between the Y[YFLI]C motif of the V-gene and the [FW]GXGT motif of the J-segment. The IMGT database served as the reference for assigning TRBV and TRBJ genes and CDR3 clonotypes. TRBV expression in each sample was normalized to the mean of the same gene in PBMC from 45 or so healthy donors. Each CDR3 protein sequence appears as one entry after TCRdb reprocessed the reads, and no DNA is included. It is TCRdb's table, rather than the study itself, that gives the V and J calls and clone size. In this sample's table one finds approximately 9,500 distinct CDR3 sequences. The top ten clonotypes cover approximately 20% of the sample.

The CDR3 holds 16 amino acids from the cysteine to the phenylalanine. Nucleotide data are not available. Reading the germline V gene gives CDR1 LGHNA and CDR2 YNFKEQ. On this clonotype itself: Its antigen is still unknown.

Sequenced donors were patients with carbamazepine-induced Stevens-Johnson syndrome or toxic epidermal necrolysis (CBZ-SJS/TEN). Patients with drug-induced severe cutaneous adverse reactions had T cell receptor repertoires profiled by next-generation sequencing to look for drug-specific clonotypes. RNA was isolated either from blister cells of skin lesions or from peripheral blood mononuclear cells. The receptor was derived from a human donor with Stevens-Johnson syndrome, a severe cutaneous drug reaction. The chain uses TRBV4-2 and TRBJ2-7; TCRdb gives TRBD2 as the D gene, but with no DNA this cannot be confirmed. The source material was cells from a skin blister. The meaning of the sample's cell subset or site label: unsorted cells from skin lesion blisters. The CDR3 amino acid sequence is: CASSQEGLAAPYEQYF.